This T cell receptor (beta chain) was found in a study of blood T cell repertoires in COVID-19. At the level of the study: Material from acute and convalescent COVID-19 was sourced from the United States, Italy and Spain.

Source study methods: Cell counts per sample came from amplifying reference gene primers. TCRdb keeps only in-frame clones here, not all; method: immunoSEQ multiplex PCR. V, J and clone size were drawn from that table, and D and trimming were deduced from the DNA. The sample shows 300,000 to 450,000 clones, about 87% of them seen only once. Patients at the Seattle site were enrolled during active infection and followed longitudinally. The CDR3 spans 13 residues. The V gene lost 5 bases and the J gene lost 6 bases, with 14 bases spanning the gap. This sequence joins TRBV12-3 or TRBV12-4 and TRBJ2-7; no definite D call. The receptor's source is a woman aged 55-75 years with COVID-19, enrolled during active disease. Sequencing was done on a sample of peripheral blood. DNA of the CDR3: TGTGCCAGCAGTCTTCTAGGTTTTGGCGAGCAGTACTTC. Translation gives CASSLLGFGEQYF.